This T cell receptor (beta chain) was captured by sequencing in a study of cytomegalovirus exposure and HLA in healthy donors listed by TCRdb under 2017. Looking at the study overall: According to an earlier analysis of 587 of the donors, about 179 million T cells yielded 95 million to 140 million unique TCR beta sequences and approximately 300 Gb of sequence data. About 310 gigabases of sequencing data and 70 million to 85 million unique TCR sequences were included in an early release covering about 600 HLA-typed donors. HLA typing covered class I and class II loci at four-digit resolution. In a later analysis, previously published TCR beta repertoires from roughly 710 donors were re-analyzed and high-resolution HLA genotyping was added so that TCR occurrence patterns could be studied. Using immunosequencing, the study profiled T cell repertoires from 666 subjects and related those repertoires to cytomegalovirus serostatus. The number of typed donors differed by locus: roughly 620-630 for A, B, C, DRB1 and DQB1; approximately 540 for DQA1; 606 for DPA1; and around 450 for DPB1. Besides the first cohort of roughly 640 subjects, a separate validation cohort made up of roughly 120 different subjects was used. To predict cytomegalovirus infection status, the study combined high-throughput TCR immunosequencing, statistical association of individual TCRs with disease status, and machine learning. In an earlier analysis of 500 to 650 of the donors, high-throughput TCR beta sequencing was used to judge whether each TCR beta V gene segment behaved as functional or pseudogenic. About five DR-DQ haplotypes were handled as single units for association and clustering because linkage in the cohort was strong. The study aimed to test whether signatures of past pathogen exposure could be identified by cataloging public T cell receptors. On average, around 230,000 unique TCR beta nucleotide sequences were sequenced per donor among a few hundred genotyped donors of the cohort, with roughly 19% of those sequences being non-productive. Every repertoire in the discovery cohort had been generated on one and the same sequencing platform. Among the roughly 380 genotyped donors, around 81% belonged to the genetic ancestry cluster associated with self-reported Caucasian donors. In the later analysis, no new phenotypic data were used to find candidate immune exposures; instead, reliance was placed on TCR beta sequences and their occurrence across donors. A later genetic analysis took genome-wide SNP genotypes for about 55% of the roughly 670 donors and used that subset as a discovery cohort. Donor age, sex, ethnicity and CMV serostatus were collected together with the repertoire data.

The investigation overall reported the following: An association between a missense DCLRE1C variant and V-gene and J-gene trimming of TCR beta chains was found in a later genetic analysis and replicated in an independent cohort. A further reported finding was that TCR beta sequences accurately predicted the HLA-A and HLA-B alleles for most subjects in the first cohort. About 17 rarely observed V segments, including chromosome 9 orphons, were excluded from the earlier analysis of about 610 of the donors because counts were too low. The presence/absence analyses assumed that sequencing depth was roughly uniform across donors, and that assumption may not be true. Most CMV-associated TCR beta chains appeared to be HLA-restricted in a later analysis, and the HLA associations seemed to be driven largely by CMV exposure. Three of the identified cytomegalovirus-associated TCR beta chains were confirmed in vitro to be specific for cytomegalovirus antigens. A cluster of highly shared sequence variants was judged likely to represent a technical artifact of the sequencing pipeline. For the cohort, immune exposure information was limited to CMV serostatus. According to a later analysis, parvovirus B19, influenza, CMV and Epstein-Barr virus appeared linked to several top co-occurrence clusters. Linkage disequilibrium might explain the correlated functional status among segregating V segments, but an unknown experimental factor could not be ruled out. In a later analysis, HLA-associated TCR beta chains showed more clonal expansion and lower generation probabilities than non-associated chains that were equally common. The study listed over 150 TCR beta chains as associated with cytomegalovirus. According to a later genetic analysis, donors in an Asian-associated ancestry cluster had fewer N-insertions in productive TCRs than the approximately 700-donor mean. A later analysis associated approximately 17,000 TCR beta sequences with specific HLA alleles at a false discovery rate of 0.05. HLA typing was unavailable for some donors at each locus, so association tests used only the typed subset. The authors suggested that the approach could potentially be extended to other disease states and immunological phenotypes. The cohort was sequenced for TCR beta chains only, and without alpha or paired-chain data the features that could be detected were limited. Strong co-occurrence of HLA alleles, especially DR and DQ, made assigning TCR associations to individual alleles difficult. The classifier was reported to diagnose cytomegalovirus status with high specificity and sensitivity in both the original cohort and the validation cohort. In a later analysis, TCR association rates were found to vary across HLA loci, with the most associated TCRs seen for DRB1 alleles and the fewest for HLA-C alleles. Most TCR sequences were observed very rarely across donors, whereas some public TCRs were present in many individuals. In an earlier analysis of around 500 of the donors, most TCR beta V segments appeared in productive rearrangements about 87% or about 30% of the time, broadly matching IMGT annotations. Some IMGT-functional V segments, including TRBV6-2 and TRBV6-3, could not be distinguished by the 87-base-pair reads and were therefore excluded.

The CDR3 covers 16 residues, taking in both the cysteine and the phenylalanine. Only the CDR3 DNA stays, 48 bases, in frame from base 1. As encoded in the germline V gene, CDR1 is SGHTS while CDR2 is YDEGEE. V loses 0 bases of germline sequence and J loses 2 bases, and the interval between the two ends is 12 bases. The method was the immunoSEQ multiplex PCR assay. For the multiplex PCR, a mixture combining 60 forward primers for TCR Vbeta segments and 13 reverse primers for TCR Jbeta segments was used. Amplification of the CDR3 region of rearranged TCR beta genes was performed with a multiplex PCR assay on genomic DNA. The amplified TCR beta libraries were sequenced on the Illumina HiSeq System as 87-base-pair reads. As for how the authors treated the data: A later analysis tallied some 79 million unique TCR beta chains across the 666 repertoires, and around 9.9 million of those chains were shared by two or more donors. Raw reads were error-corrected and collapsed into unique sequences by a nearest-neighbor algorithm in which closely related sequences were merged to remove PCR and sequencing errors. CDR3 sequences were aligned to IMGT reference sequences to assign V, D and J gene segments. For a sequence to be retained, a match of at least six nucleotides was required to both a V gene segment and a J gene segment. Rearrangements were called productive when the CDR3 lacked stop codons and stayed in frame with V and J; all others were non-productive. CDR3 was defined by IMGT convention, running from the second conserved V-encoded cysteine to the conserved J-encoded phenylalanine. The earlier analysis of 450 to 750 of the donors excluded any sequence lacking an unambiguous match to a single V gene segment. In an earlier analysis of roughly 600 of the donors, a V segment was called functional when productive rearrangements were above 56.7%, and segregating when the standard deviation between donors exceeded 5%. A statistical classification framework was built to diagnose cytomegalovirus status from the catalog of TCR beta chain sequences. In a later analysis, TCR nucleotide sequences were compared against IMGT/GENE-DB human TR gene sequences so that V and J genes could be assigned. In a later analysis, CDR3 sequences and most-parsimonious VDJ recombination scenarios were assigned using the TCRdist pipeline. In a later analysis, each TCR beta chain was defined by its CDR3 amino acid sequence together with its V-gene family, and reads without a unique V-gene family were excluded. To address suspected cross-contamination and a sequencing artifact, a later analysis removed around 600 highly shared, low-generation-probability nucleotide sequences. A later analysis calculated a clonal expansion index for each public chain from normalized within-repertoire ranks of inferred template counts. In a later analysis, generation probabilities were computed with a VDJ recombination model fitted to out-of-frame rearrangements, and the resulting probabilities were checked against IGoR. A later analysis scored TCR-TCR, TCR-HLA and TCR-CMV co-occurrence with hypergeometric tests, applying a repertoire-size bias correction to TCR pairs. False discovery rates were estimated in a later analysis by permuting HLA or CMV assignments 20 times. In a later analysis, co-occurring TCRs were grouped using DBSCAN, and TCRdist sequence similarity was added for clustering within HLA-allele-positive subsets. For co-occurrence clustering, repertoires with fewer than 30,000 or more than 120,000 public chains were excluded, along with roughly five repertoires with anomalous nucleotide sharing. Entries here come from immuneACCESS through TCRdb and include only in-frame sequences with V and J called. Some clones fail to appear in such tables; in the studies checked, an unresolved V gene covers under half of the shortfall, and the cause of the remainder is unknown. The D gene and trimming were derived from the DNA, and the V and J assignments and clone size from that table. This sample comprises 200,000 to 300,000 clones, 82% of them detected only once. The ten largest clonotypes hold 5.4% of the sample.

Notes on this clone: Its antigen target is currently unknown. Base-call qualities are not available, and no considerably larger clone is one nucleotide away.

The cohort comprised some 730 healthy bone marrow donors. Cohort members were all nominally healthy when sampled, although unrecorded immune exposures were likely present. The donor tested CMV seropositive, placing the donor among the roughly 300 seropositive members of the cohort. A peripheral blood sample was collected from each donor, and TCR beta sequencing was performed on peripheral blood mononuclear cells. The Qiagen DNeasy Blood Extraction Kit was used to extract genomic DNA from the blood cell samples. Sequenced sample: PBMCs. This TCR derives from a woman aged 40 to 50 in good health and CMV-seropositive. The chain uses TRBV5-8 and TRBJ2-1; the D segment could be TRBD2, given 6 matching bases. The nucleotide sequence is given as TGTGCCAGCAGCTTGGAGCGGAGGACTACCTACAATGAGCAGTTCTTC. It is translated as CASSLERRTTYNEQFF.